Following are 20 T cell receptor beta chains from one sample sequenced in a study of blood T cell repertoires in COVID-19. The table came from immunoSEQ multiplex PCR; TCRdb's copy has only in-frame clones and leaves some out. This sample has 350,000 or so clones, with about nine tenths found just once. Material: PBMCs or T cells enriched from blood (not recorded which). Every receptor here comes from a woman under 40 who had been exposed to COVID-19.

The rearrangement uses TRBV27 and TRBJ2-7; a possible D gene is TRBD2 (6 bases). The CDR3 loop spans 14 amino acids. Germline loops: CDR1 MNHEY, CDR2 SMNVEV (reference sequence). With 5 bases removed from V and 2 bases from J, the gap between germline ends came to 13 bases. The CDR3, as DNA: TGTGCCAGCAGTCCCGTAGCGGTGACCTACGAGCAGTACTTC. This codes for CASSPVAVTYEQYF.

For the CDR3, the DNA is TGTGCCAGCAGTCGTCTAGCGATCTACAATGAGCAGTTCTTC. This encodes CASSRLAIYNEQFF. V and J are TRBV27 and TRBJ2-1; possible D gene TRBD2, 6 bases. This CDR3 comprises 14 residues. Trimming left V 5 bases short and J 3 bases short, with 11 bases between. Germline V CDR1 and CDR2: MNHEY, SMNVEV (reference sequence).

This chain links TRBV9 with TRBJ2-7; 13 bases are shared with TRBD2. With V trimmed by 0 bases and J by 3 bases, 9 bases remained unmatched. The CDR3 has 18 amino acids. The germline CDR1 and CDR2 sequences are SGDLS and YYNGEE. DNA for the CDR3: TGTGCCAGCAGCGTAGCTATGGGGACTAGCGGGATAGACTACGAGCAGTACTTC. Its translation is CASSVAMGTSGIDYEQYF.

This clone turned up a few times. This rearrangement joins TRBV30 to TRBJ1-3; 7 bases align to TRBD1. Germline assignment: CDR1 GTSNPN and CDR2 SVGIG (reference sequence). The CDR3 spans 14 residues. After removal of 5 bases from V and 0 bases from J, the junction contained 4 bases not matched to a gene. The CDR3: CAWEGAASGNTIYF. The CDR3 DNA follows: TGTGCCTGGGAGGGGGCCGCCTCTGGAAACACCATATATTTT.

This rearrangement joins TRBV28 to TRBJ1-1, with TRBD1 identical over 7 bases. Germline V gives CDR1 MDHEN, CDR2 SYDVKM. V shed 6 bases and J 11 bases; nucleotides not matched to a gene: 9. This CDR3 region has 12 residues. CDR3 nucleotides: TGTGCCAGCAGGTTACCTCAGGGGGTTGCTTTCTTT. Its protein is CASRLPQGVAFF.

The rearrangement links TRBV28 to TRBJ1-1; D is ambiguous. V shed 6 bases and J shed 10 bases, with 9 bases lying between them. The V gene's germline CDR1 is MDHEN and CDR2 SYDVKM. The CDR3 has 10 residues. Here the CDR3 DNA reads TGTGCCAGCAGGAAAGAGGCAGCTTTCTTT. Translation: CASRKEAAFF.

The chain is built from TRBV28 and TRBJ1-2, with 12 bases aligning to TRBD1. The CDR3 is made up of 16 amino acids. Germline CDR1 and CDR2: MDHEN and SYDVKM. After removal of 4 bases from V and 4 bases from J, the junction contained 7 bases not matched to a gene. The CDR3 sequence: CASSSRDRGQVYGYTF. The CDR3 nucleotides read TGTGCCAGCAGTTCCAGGGACAGGGGGCAAGTCTATGGCTACACCTTC.

In the case of this clone: The sample holds other DNA sequences that translate to the same CDR3. The rearrangement joins TRBV7-9 to TRBJ2-5; a weak D match, TRBD2 (6 bases). V was cut by 9 bases and J by 4 bases, with 15 bases left in between. This CDR3 spans 13 amino acids. Germline-derived CDR1 and CDR2 are SEHNR and FQNEAQ (reference sequence). The CDR3 is CASSGGAGETQYF. The CDR3 DNA is TGTGCCAGTTCGGGCGGGGCCGGAGAGACCCAGTACTTC.

V is TRBV6-5 and J is TRBJ2-4; 10 bases are shared with TRBD2. Germline loops: CDR1 MNHEY, CDR2 SVGAGI. Trimming at V came to 2 bases and at J to 7 bases, leaving 8 bases not matched to a gene. The CDR3 covers 16 residues. The CDR3 reads CASSYRASGSRNIQYF. The CDR3 DNA reads as TGTGCCAGCAGTTACAGGGCTAGCGGGAGCAGGAACATTCAGTACTTC.

V gene TRBV19 combines with J gene TRBJ1-4; possibly TRBD1 for D (5 bases). The germline V and J ends were trimmed by 10 bases and 6 bases, with 21 bases remaining between them. CDR1 LNHDA and CDR2 SQIVND come from the germline V gene (reference sequence). This CDR3 region has 15 residues. CDR3 loop: CATGTDGGLHEKLFF. The CDR3 DNA follows: TGTGCCACCGGAACGGATGGGGGGTTGCATGAAAAACTGTTTTTT.

The rearrangement uses TRBV29-1 and TRBJ1-2, with 7 bases matching TRBD1. Germline lookup yields CDR1 SQVTM and CDR2 ANQGSEA. Trimming at V came to 6 bases and at J to 9 bases, leaving 7 bases not matched to a gene. The CDR3 spans 11 residues. CDR3 loop: CSVDRAGSYTF. The CDR3 coding sequence is TGCAGCGTCGACAGGGCCGGGAGCTACACCTTC.

The rearrangement links TRBV30 to TRBJ2-7, with 11 bases lining up with TRBD1. Germline loops: CDR1 GTSNPN, CDR2 SVGIG (reference sequence). The CDR3 has 14 residues. Unmatched junction bases numbered 4, after V lost 3 bases and J lost 3 bases. Here the CDR3 DNA reads TGTGCCTGGAGCCCCGGGACAGGGGGCTACGAGCAGTACTTC. This encodes CAWSPGTGGYEQYF.

The chain combines TRBV16 with TRBJ2-7; 8 nucleotides line up with TRBD1. This CDR3 is built from 16 residues. Per germline, CDR1 KGHSY and CDR2 FQNENV. V lost 1 base to trimming and J lost 2 bases; unmatched junction nucleotides: 7. The CDR3 DNA reads TGTGCCAGCAGCCAATTTGGCACAGGGGGGCCCTACGAGCAGTACTTC. Translated, it gives CASSQFGTGGPYEQYF.

There are many counts of this clone. The chain has TRBV7-3 and TRBJ2-2, with D maybe TRBD1 (5 bases). V was trimmed by 2 bases and J by 4 bases, leaving 8 bases between them. This CDR3 has 14 residues. Germline values: CDR1 SGHTA, CDR2 FQGTGA. The CDR3 region is CASSLYQGTGELFF. The CDR3, as DNA: TGTGCCAGCAGCTTATATCAGGGCACCGGGGAGCTGTTTTTT.

The chain joins TRBV27 to TRBJ2-1, with D possibly being TRBD1 (5 bases). The CDR3 is 18 amino acids. Trimming removed 5 bases at V and 0 bases at J, with 20 bases between. CDR1 is MNHEY, CDR2 SMNVEV, per germline (reference sequence). CDR3 bases: TGTGCCAGCAGTACCATAAGACAGTCAATTAGCTCCTACAATGAGCAGTTCTTC. Residues: CASSTIRQSISSYNEQFF.

The chain carries TRBV5-4 and TRBJ1-3, with a weak D call TRBD1 (5 bases). This CDR3 contains 18 residues. Trimming stripped 2 bases from V and 3 bases from J, with 21 bases between. The germline V gene has CDR1 SGHNT and CDR2 YYREEE (reference sequence). Written as DNA, the CDR3 is TGTGCCAGCAGCTTAAGGAGGGTACGGGGGGGGAGTGGAAACACCATATATTTT. It specifies CASSLRRVRGGSGNTIYF.

The sample holds one count of this clone. Other nucleotide sequences in the sample specify the same CDR3. This sequence joins TRBV28 and TRBJ1-1; D gene uncertain. The CDR3 spans 11 residues. Germline V gene data show CDR1 as MDHEN and CDR2 as SYDVKM. Deletions cut 2 bases from V and 5 bases from J, with 3 bases between. The CDR3 coding sequence is TGTGCCAGCAGTTTACTAACTGAAGCTTTCTTT. Translated: CASSLLTEAFF.

The chain couples TRBV27 to TRBJ1-6, with D hard to call. The CDR3 totals 14 residues. The ends were cut back, 6 bases at V and 4 bases at J, with 10 bases in the middle. Germline V gene lookup returns CDR1 MNHEY and CDR2 SMNVEV (reference sequence). In DNA form, the CDR3 reads TGTGCCAGCAGGGTGACAAGGTATAATTCACCCCTCCACTTT. Protein: CASRVTRYNSPLHF.

CDR3 sequence: CASSLLGGSSYNEQFF. The CDR3 nucleotides read TGTGCCAGCTCATTATTGGGCGGGAGCTCCTACAATGAGCAGTTCTTC. The chain carries TRBV11-2 and TRBJ2-1, with 7 bases that match TRBD2. Germline trimming cut 8 bases from V and 0 bases from J; bases unmatched to any gene: 10. Germline CDR1 is SGHAT and CDR2 is FQNNGV. CDR3 length: 16 amino acids.

This clone turned up a few times. J is TRBJ2-7 and V is TRBV27, with 9 bases that match TRBD2. The V gene's germline CDR1 is MNHEY and CDR2 SMNVEV (reference sequence). With 3 bases clipped from V and 6 bases from J, the junction kept 3 bases outside the gene matches. This CDR3 contains 13 residues. CDR3 region: CASSFSGSREQYF. The DNA for the CDR3 is TGTGCCAGCAGTTTTAGCGGGAGTCGCGAGCAGTACTTC.